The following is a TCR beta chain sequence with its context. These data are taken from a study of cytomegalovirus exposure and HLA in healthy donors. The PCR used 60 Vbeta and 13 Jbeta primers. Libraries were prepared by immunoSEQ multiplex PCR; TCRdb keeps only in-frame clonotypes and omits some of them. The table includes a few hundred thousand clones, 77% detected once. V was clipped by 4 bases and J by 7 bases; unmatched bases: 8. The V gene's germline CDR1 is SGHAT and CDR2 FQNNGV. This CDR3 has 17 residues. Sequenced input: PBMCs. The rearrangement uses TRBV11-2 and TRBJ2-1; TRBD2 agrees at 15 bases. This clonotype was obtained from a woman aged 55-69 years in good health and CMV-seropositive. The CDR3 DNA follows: TGTGCCAGCAGCTCTCCAGGACTAGCGGGGGGGGTTAATGAGCAGTTCTTC. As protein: CASSSPGLAGGVNEQFF. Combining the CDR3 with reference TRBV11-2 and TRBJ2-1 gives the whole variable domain EAGVAQSPRYKIIEKRQSVAFWCNPISGHATLYWYQQILGQGPKLLIQFQNNGVVDDSQLPKDRFSAERLKGVDSTLKIQPAKLEDSAVYLCASSSPGLAGGVNEQFFGPGTRLTVL.